These T cell receptor beta chains were read from a single sample in a study of blood T cell repertoires in COVID-19. Assay: immunoSEQ multiplex PCR; the TCRdb copy retains only in-frame clones and omits some. This sample has a few hundred thousand clones; about 87% occur once, and the top ten carry around 12%. Sequencing input: peripheral blood. The receptors come from a woman in her forties or fifties with COVID-19, enrolled during active disease. The CDR3 runs from the conserved cysteine through the conserved F or W. A D gene is named only where the DNA matches it firmly. Clone size is given for some rows only: seen once, a few or many times, or a class if the clone is expanded.

CDR3 protein | CDR3 DNA | J gene | D gene | V gene | clone size
CASSWGQGFATNEKLFF | TGCGCCAGCAGCTGGGGACAGGGGTTCGCAACTAATGAAAAACTGTTTTTT | TRBJ1-4 | TRBD1 | TRBV5-1 | -
CASSQLGGRQNTEAFF | TGTGCCAGCAGCCAACTAGGGGGCCGTCAGAACACTGAAGCTTTCTTT | TRBJ1-1 | TRBD1 | TRBV3-1/TRBV3-2 | -
CASMGRGRKSNGYTF | TGTGCCAGCATGGGCAGGGGGCGGAAGTCTAATGGCTACACCTTC | TRBJ1-2 | TRBD1 | TRBV6-5 | -
CASSPGRTSGGQETQYF | TGTGCCAGCAGCCCCGGCCGGACTAGCGGGGGGCAAGAGACCCAGTACTTC | TRBJ2-5 | TRBD2 | TRBV9 | -
CATSDLSGRFIHQPQHF | TGTGCCACCAGTGATTTGAGCGGCAGGTTCATCCATCAGCCCCAGCATTTT | TRBJ1-5 | - | TRBV24-1 | -
CASSPYFQETQYF | TGTGCCAGCAGCCCCTACTTCCAAGAGACCCAGTACTTC | TRBJ2-5 | - | TRBV7-2 | -
CASSVLAGSTDTQYF | TGTGCCAGCAGTGTGTTAGCGGGCAGCACAGATACGCAGTATTTT | TRBJ2-3 | TRBD2 | TRBV6-4 | -
CASSPTGMTQNGYTF | TGTGCCAGCAGCCCTACCGGGATGACACAAAACGGCTACACCTTC | TRBJ1-2 | - | TRBV7-2 | -
CASSHSRDNEQFF | TGTGCCAGCAGCCATAGTCGTGACAATGAGCAGTTCTTC | TRBJ2-1 | - | TRBV3-1/TRBV3-2 | -
CASGLGQIRAFF | TGTGCTAGTGGTTTGGGTCAGATCAGGGCGTTCTTC | TRBJ2-1 | - | TRBV12-5 | -
CATSKRGLSGNTIYF | TGTGCCACCAGCAAACGGGGTCTCTCTGGAAACACCATATATTTT | TRBJ1-3 | - | TRBV15 | -
CASNLDRPSGANVLTF | TGTGCCAGTAACCTCGACAGGCCCTCTGGGGCCAACGTCCTGACTTTC | TRBJ2-6 | - | TRBV19 | -
CTSSQDPPPGRGKETQYF | TGCACCAGCAGCCAAGATCCACCCCCCGGGCGGGGTAAAGAGACCCAGTACTTC | TRBJ2-5 | - | TRBV1 | -
CASSLWLGQGPTEVPYEQYF | TGTGCCAGCAGCTTATGGTTGGGACAGGGCCCCACCGAAGTACCCTACGAGCAGTACTTC | TRBJ2-7 | TRBD1 | TRBV7-3 | -
CASSVAGGINEQFF | TGTGCCAGCAGCGTAGCGGGGGGGATCAATGAGCAGTTCTTC | TRBJ2-1 | TRBD2 | TRBV9 | -
CASSMRDSPLHF | TGTGCCAGTAGTATGAGAGATTCACCCCTCCACTTT | TRBJ1-6 | - | TRBV19 | -
CASSSRTGYPYNEQFF | TGTGCCAGCAGCTCCCGGACAGGCTATCCCTACAATGAGCAGTTCTTC | TRBJ2-1 | TRBD1 | TRBV5-4 | -
CASSITGTGASSGNTIYF | TGTGCCAGTAGTATCACCGGGACAGGGGCTAGCTCTGGAAACACCATATATTTT | TRBJ1-3 | TRBD1 | TRBV19 | -
CATRDYRKNEQFF | TGTGCCACCCGGGACTACCGCAAGAATGAGCAGTTCTTC | TRBJ2-1 | TRBD2 | TRBV2 | -
CASSQDQGAGNTIYF | TGTGCCAGCAGCCAAGATCAGGGGGCAGGAAACACCATATATTTT | TRBJ1-3 | TRBD1 | TRBV4-2 | -
CASRRGTGAPEQYF | TGTGCCAGCAGGAGGGGGACAGGGGCCCCCGAGCAGTACTTC | TRBJ2-7 | TRBD1 | TRBV6-5 | -
CASSETSGINSPLHF | TGTGCCAGCAGTGAAACTTCAGGGATAAATTCACCCCTCCACTTT | TRBJ1-6 | - | TRBV6-1 | -
CASSPDGDYGYTF | TGTGCCAGCTCACCTGACGGGGACTATGGCTACACCTTC | TRBJ1-2 | - | TRBV18 | few
CAWGPGGGWEQYF | TGTGCCTGGGGCCCGGGGGGGGGCTGGGAGCAGTACTTC | TRBJ2-7 | TRBD2 | TRBV30 | -
CASSRDRGYSPLHF | TGTGCCAGCAGCCGCGACAGGGGATATTCACCCCTCCACTTT | TRBJ1-6 | TRBD1 | TRBV6-5 | -
CAWSVGHLNTEAFF | TGTGCCTGGAGCGTGGGACACTTGAACACTGAAGCTTTCTTT | TRBJ1-1 | - | TRBV30 | -